These T cell receptor beta chains were read from a single sample in a study of blood T cell repertoires in COVID-19. This table comes from immunoSEQ multiplex PCR, and its TCRdb copy is limited to in-frame clones, with some not included. This table holds more than 85,000 clones, 80% to 95% found once. The sample consisted of peripheral blood. These receptors were collected from a woman aged 45-59 years with COVID-19, enrolled during active disease. The CDR3 runs from the conserved cysteine through the conserved F or W. The D gene is left open where the match is weak. The size of a clone is reported for some rows only, either as once, few or many, or as a class for expanded clones.

TRBJ1-6 | TRBV12-5 | . | . | TGTGCTAGTGGTTTGGTAGTCACCCGGGGGTCCAGAAATTCACCCCTCCACTTT | CASGLVVTRGSRNSPLHF
TRBJ1-1 | TRBV19 | . | . | TGTGCCAGTAGTATAGGCCAGGGGATGAACACTGAAGCTTTCTTT | CASSIGQGMNTEAFF
TRBJ1-6 | TRBV7-2 | . | few | TGTGCCAGCAGCTTAGATGGGCAGTTTAATTCACCCCTCCACTTT | CASSLDGQFNSPLHF
TRBJ1-1 | TRBV9 | . | . | TGTGCCAGCAGCCCCGGGGCCCGGGGGAGGAACACTGAAGCTTTCTTT | CASSPGARGRNTEAFF
TRBJ2-7 | TRBV6-1 | . | . | TGTGCCAGCAGTGCCCGGTTTGGACAAAAAGTGCCCGAGCAGTACTTC | CASSARFGQKVPEQYF
TRBJ2-7 | TRBV11-3 | TRBD1 | once | TGTGCCAGCAGCCCTCGGACAGGGGGCCCTAAAGAGCAGTACTTC | CASSPRTGGPKEQYF
TRBJ1-3 | TRBV7-9 | TRBD1 | . | TGTGCCAGCAGCTTTGGACAGGGGTATGGAAACACCATATATTTT | CASSFGQGYGNTIYF
TRBJ1-2 | TRBV18 | . | . | TGTGCCAGCTCATTGGACGGGGATGGCTACACCTTC | CASSLDGDGYTF
TRBJ1-4 | TRBV2 | . | once | TGTGCCAGCGTGGAGGGAAAGGGAACGAAGGGTGAAAAACTGTTTTTT | CASVEGKGTKGEKLFF
TRBJ1-2 | TRBV4-2 | . | . | TGTGCCAGCAGCCAAGCATGGGGGGACTATGGCTACACCTTC | CASSQAWGDYGYTF
TRBJ1-2 | TRBV9 | TRBD1 | . | TGTGCCAGCAGCGTAGGTTTGTCGGGACAGGGCCTCTATGGCTACACCTTC | CASSVGLSGQGLYGYTF
TRBJ1-2 | TRBV5-6 | TRBD1 | once | TGTGCCAGCAGCTCTAAACCGGGACAGGGATTGGGCTATGGCTACACCTTC | CASSSKPGQGLGYGYTF
TRBJ1-2 | TRBV28 | . | . | TGTGCCAGCAGTATACCCCCGGGGACAAATATACGGGCCTATGGCTACACCTTC | CASSIPPGTNIRAYGYTF
TRBJ1-1 | TRBV20-1 | . | few | TGCAGTGCTAGTGGGGTAGCCTTCACTGAAGCTTTCTTT | CSASGVAFTEAFF
TRBJ1-2 | TRBV5-6 | . | . | TGTGCCAGCACCTTTGACAGAAACTATGGCTACACCTTC | CASTFDRNYGYTF
TRBJ2-3 | TRBV9 | TRBD2 | . | TGTGCCAGCACCAGTTTGGGGCGGGGGGGCGATACGCAGTATTTT | CASTSLGRGGDTQYF
TRBJ1-2 | TRBV28 | . | . | TGTGCCAGCAGTCTCTCGGAGGGGACTACCCATGGCTACACCTTC | CASSLSEGTTHGYTF
TRBJ1-1 | TRBV2 | . | . | TGTGCCAGCAGTGGCGGGCCAGGGCCTGGGGGGACTGAAGCTTTCTTT | CASSGGPGPGGTEAFF
TRBJ2-3 | TRBV24-1 | . | . | TGTGCCACCAGTGACCCTGTAGCAGATACGCAGTATTTT | CATSDPVADTQYF
TRBJ1-1 | TRBV10-3 | . | . | TGTGCCATCAGGCCAAGCGAAGTAACTGAAGCTTTCTTT | CAIRPSEVTEAFF
TRBJ1-2 | TRBV30 | . | . | TGTGCCTGGATGGCCCCGGAGGCGAACTATGGCTACACCTTC | CAWMAPEANYGYTF
TRBJ2-6 | TRBV6-1 | . | . | TGTGCCAGCAGTGGATCCAGGGTGTGGGGGGCCAACGTCCTGACTTTC | CASSGSRVWGANVLTF
TRBJ2-3 | TRBV6-1 | . | . | TGTGCCAGCAGTGAAGCGACGGGGTCAATGGATACGCAGTATTTT | CASSEATGSMDTQYF
TRBJ2-2 | TRBV18 | TRBD1 | once | TGTGCCAGCTCGCCAGGGACAGGGGTCACCGGGGAGCTGTTTTTT | CASSPGTGVTGELFF
TRBJ1-5 | TRBV28 | TRBD1 | . | TGTGCCAGCAGTCCAGACAGGGCACCTTATAGCAATCAGCCCCAGCATTTT | CASSPDRAPYSNQPQHF
TRBJ1-2 | TRBV2 | TRBD1 | once | TGTGCCAGCAGTGAAGACAGGGGCCCAGCTAACTATGGCTACACCTTC | CASSEDRGPANYGYTF
TRBJ2-3 | TRBV7-2 | . | . | TGTGCCAGCAGCTTATTCGGGTCAAACCAAGATACGCAGTATTTT | CASSLFGSNQDTQYF
TRBJ1-6 | TRBV5-1 | TRBD1 | . | TGCGCCAGCAGCTCGAGGACAGGGGATTCACCCCTCCACTTT | CASSSRTGDSPLHF
TRBJ1-3 | TRBV29-1 | . | . | TGCAGCGCCTTGGGGCTGATGGGCGGAAACACCATATATTTT | CSALGLMGGNTIYF
TRBJ2-5 | TRBV5-1 | . | . | TGCGCCAGCAGCTTGGACAGGAGCCAAGAGACCCAGTACTTC | CASSLDRSQETQYF
TRBJ2-3 | TRBV7-2 | . | . | TGTGCCAGCAGCCTTCTCACAGATACGCAGTATTTT | CASSLLTDTQYF
TRBJ1-5 | TRBV19 | TRBD1 | . | TGTGCCAGTAGTACAAGACAGGGGACTCTGAATCAGCCCCAGCATTTT | CASSTRQGTLNQPQHF
TRBJ2-2 | TRBV27 | TRBD2 | . | TGTGCCAGCAGTTTTTGGTCTAGCGGTGTGGGCGGGGAGCTGTTTTTT | CASSFWSSGVGGELFF
TRBJ2-1 | TRBV10-2 | TRBD2 | . | TGCGCCAGCAGTGAGGCCGGCGGGGGGTCCTCTGCGCAGTTCTTC | CASSEAGGGSSAQFF
TRBJ1-2 | TRBV12-3/TRBV12-4 | TRBD1 | . | TGTGCCAGCAGACCAACAGGGGGGGGAGGCTACACCTTC | CASRPTGGGGYTF
TRBJ1-2 | TRBV5-6 | TRBD1 | . | TGTGCCAGCACCCGACCACCGGGGACAGGGTATGGCTATGGCTACACCTTC | CASTRPPGTGYGYGYTF
TRBJ2-3 | TRBV5-4 | . | . | TGTGCCAGCAGCCGGGAACCAGATACGCAGTATTTT | CASSREPDTQYF
TRBJ1-1 | TRBV24-1 | TRBD1 | . | TGTGCCACCAGGGGCGGGACAGGGGAACAAGCTTTCTTT | CATRGGTGEQAFF
TRBJ2-3 | TRBV9 | TRBD2 | once | TGTGCCAGCAGCGAGGGGAGGGGCGGCACAGATACGCAGTATTTT | CASSEGRGGTDTQYF
TRBJ1-6 | TRBV24-1 | . | . | TGTGCCACCAGTGATTTGCTCAGGGATCGAAACTCACCCCTCCACTTT | CATSDLLRDRNSPLHF
TRBJ1-3 | TRBV25-1 | . | few | TGTGCCAGCAGTGACAGTGTTGTGGGAAACACCATATATTTT | CASSDSVVGNTIYF
TRBJ2-1 | TRBV11-2 | TRBD2 | few | TGTGCCAGCAGCTTAGTGGACAGCGGGGGGTGGGACAATGAGCAGTTCTTC | CASSLVDSGGWDNEQFF
TRBJ1-5 | TRBV12-5 | . | . | TGTGCTAGTGGTTTTGGATACAGGGAAGAACAGCCCCAGCATTTT | CASGFGYREEQPQHF
TRBJ2-1 | TRBV11-2 | TRBD2 | . | TGTGCCAGCAGCTTAGGGGGTAGCGGGGTCTACAATGAGCAGTTCTTC | CASSLGGSGVYNEQFF
TRBJ1-1 | TRBV6-6 | TRBD1 | . | TGTGCCAGCAGCCCAACAGGGGGTCGGACTGAAGCTTTCTTT | CASSPTGGRTEAFF
TRBJ1-2 | TRBV7-8 | . | . | TGTGCCAGCAGCTTGCAGGCGACCAACTATGGCTACACCTTC | CASSLQATNYGYTF
TRBJ2-2 | TRBV2 | . | . | TGTGCCAGCAAGTGGAGGCAGGGACATGTCGGGGAGCTGTTTTTT | CASKWRQGHVGELFF
TRBJ1-2 | TRBV15 | . | . | TGTGCCACCAGCATCCCCACGCGGGCGTATGGCTACACCTTC | CATSIPTRAYGYTF
TRBJ2-7 | TRBV5-4 | TRBD1 | once | TGTGCCAGCAGCCGAACAGGGGGTTCACTACACTACGAGCAGTACTTC | CASSRTGGSLHYEQYF
TRBJ2-3 | TRBV2 | TRBD2 | . | TGTGCCAGCATTGGTAGCGGGGGTGCAGATACGCAGTATTTT | CASIGSGGADTQYF